One sample yielded the 2 T cell receptor beta chains listed below, sequenced in a study of T-cell memory formation after mild COVID-19. TCRdb re-called the 5' RACE reads with MiXCR, one entry per CDR3 protein. The sample shows 400,000 to 550,000 distinct CDR3 sequences, around a quarter of them seen only once. The material sequenced was PBMCs or a T cell subset sorted from them (not recorded which). These receptors all stem from an adult woman who had mild COVID-19 (a few samples of this study predate the infection). Cell type and time point are not known.

The CDR3 spells CSANGQAGSTDTQYF. The CDR3 region has the DNA TGCAGTGCTAATGGACAGGCCGGATCCACAGATACGCAGTATTTT. The J gene is TRBJ2-3, the V gene TRBV20-1, with 7 bases matching TRBD1. V lost 4 bases to trimming and J lost 2 bases; unmatched junction nucleotides: 9. This CDR3 has 15 amino acids. CDR1 and CDR2 from the germline V gene are DFQATT and SNEGSKA (reference sequence).

This clonotype was found a few times. This chain links TRBV6-1 with TRBJ2-3, with 10 bases that match TRBD2. Germline lookup yields CDR1 MNHNS and CDR2 SASEGT. V lost 8 bases to trimming and J lost 5 bases; unmatched junction nucleotides: 7. The CDR3 has 14 residues. CDR3 sequence (DNA): TGTGCCAGCTCCGGGACTAGCGCATTAGATACGCAGTATTTT. Its translation: CASSGTSALDTQYF.